This paragraph covers one T cell receptor (beta chain) sequence. This specimen belongs to a study of T cell clones after liver transplantation. Study summary: TCRbeta sequencing after a pre-transplant mixed lymphocyte reaction identified graft-donor-reactive clones, later tracked in post-transplant blood. Three of eight recipients were HCV-positive; others had non-autoimmune, non-viral indications.

Profiled with immunoSEQ multiplex PCR; TCRdb holds only in-frame clones, not every one. In the table there are 45,000 to 60,000 clones, 65% to 85% of which are singletons. Germline CDR1 MNHNS, CDR2 SASEGT. The CDR3 is made up of 15 amino acids. The germline V and J ends were trimmed by 3 bases and 1 base, with 7 bases remaining between them. The gene calls are TRBV6-1 and TRBJ2-6; D uncertain. The sequence came from a human donor who received a liver transplant. The source material was CD4+ T cells from blood, sampled before liver transplant. CDR3 loop: CASSDRWSGANVLTF. The CDR3 region has the DNA TGTGCCAGCAGTGACCGGTGGTCTGGGGCCAACGTCCTGACTTTC.